This T cell receptor beta chain was captured in a study of long-term antiretroviral therapy in people with HIV. CDR3 length: 12 amino acids. Per the germline V gene, CDR1 is SGDLS and CDR2 is YYNGEE. Deletions cut 0 bases from V and 3 bases from J, with 1 base between. Run at survey level, the immunoSEQ assay was version v3.0. Sequencing was designed to cover about 40,000-50,000 T-cell genomes in each sample. Here immunoSEQ multiplex PCR was the method, and the copy in TCRdb shows in-frame clones only, minus some. The data contain 20,000 to 25,000 clones, 79% of them singletons. Sequenced material: unsorted PBMCs, taken 4.1 years after starting antiretroviral therapy. The sequence came from a woman between 35 and 50 years old with HIV. V usage is TRBV9 and J usage is TRBJ1-3; D call uncertain. The CDR3 loop reads CASSVDGNTIYF. The CDR3 DNA sequence: TGTGCCAGCAGCGTAGATGGAAACACCATATATTTT.